This T cell receptor (beta chain) appears in the sequencing data of a study of cytomegalovirus exposure and HLA in healthy donors. Broader study findings: Previously analyzed data showed that most TCR beta V segments were productive at a frequency of about 87% or about 30%. In a later analysis, CMV-associated beta chains were mostly HLA-associated, it appeared. In a later analysis, V- and J-gene trimming of beta chains associated with a DCLRE1C missense variant, replicated independently.

In regard to this clone: What it binds is unknown.

With 60 Vbeta and 13 Jbeta primers, the PCR was carried out. Profiling relied on immunoSEQ multiplex PCR, and the TCRdb table lists in-frame clones only, not all of them. The data contain approximately 70,000 clones, 78% of them singletons. The sample taken for sequencing was PBMCs. This TCR came from a man in his forties in good health and CMV-seronegative.

CDR3 region: CSVVLGGNGYTF. CDR3 DNA sequence: TGCAGCGTTGTTCTAGGGGGAAATGGCTACACCTTC. The rearrangement links TRBV29-1 to TRBJ1-2; TRBD1 might be the D (6 bases). CDR1 is SQVTM and CDR2 is ANQGSEA in the germline V gene. CDR3 length equals 12 residues. Trimming left V 4 bases short and J 6 bases short, with 12 bases between.